The rows below give T cell receptor beta chains drawn from one sample of a study of a mutant IDH1 vaccine in newly diagnosed glioma. Only in-frame clones appear in the TCRdb table, and some are missing; sequencing was by immunoSEQ multiplex PCR. This sample has 55,000 to 65,000 clones, with roughly 75% found just once. Their antigens remain unidentified. Specimen: PBMCs, collected from a glioma patient whose treatment included an IDH1 peptide vaccine. The origin of the receptors is a man aged 50-59 years with glioma. Each CDR3 is given with its conserved first and last residue. Fields, in order: J gene, D gene, V gene, clone size, CDR3 DNA, CDR3 protein. D genes are given only for firm matches. Size is stated for part of the rows, as once, few or many counts, or as a class when the clone is expanded.

j_call: TRBJ1-4; d_call: -; v_call: TRBV28; clone_size: -; cdr3_nt: TGTGCCAGCAGTCCCAGACTTGGGACGGAAAAACTGTTTTTT; cdr3_aa: CASSPRLGTEKLFF
j_call: TRBJ2-7; d_call: -; v_call: TRBV7-3; clone_size: -; cdr3_nt: TGTGCCAGCAGCTCCTCAGGGATTACCTCCTACGAGCAGTACTTC; cdr3_aa: CASSSSGITSYEQYF
j_call: TRBJ2-7; d_call: TRBD1; v_call: TRBV5-1; clone_size: -; cdr3_nt: TGCGCCAGCAGCATAGGGACAGCCCAACAAGAGCAGTACTTC; cdr3_aa: CASSIGTAQQEQYF
j_call: TRBJ1-4; d_call: -; v_call: TRBV27; clone_size: -; cdr3_nt: TGTGCCAGCAGTTTTTCCGGGGAAACTAATGAAAAACTGTTTTTT; cdr3_aa: CASSFSGETNEKLFF
j_call: TRBJ1-2; d_call: TRBD1; v_call: TRBV25-1; clone_size: once; cdr3_nt: TGTGCCAGCAGGGGTGACAGGGGGCAGAACTATGGCTACACCTTC; cdr3_aa: CASRGDRGQNYGYTF
j_call: TRBJ1-1; d_call: -; v_call: TRBV5-1; clone_size: -; cdr3_nt: TGCGCCAGCAGCTCTAACACTGAAGCTTTCTTT; cdr3_aa: CASSSNTEAFF
j_call: TRBJ1-5; d_call: TRBD1; v_call: TRBV7-8; clone_size: -; cdr3_nt: TGTGCCAGCAGCTTAGAAGGCAGGGGGAGCAATCAGCCCCAGCATTTT; cdr3_aa: CASSLEGRGSNQPQHF
j_call: TRBJ1-1; d_call: -; v_call: TRBV5-1; clone_size: -; cdr3_nt: TGCGCCAGCAGCTTTCAGGGCACTGAAGCTTTCTTT; cdr3_aa: CASSFQGTEAFF
j_call: TRBJ1-1; d_call: TRBD1; v_call: TRBV7-2; clone_size: -; cdr3_nt: TGTGCCAGCAGCTTGCAGGGCCGGGGGACAGGGGGAGCTTTCTTT; cdr3_aa: CASSLQGRGTGGAFF
j_call: TRBJ2-4; d_call: -; v_call: TRBV28; clone_size: few; cdr3_nt: TGTGCCAGCAGTTTAGCAGAGGCCAAAAACATTCAGTACTTC; cdr3_aa: CASSLAEAKNIQYF
j_call: TRBJ2-7; d_call: -; v_call: TRBV6-5; clone_size: -; cdr3_nt: TGTGCCAGCAGTTACGGGGGGGCGGGGCGTGAGCAGTACTTC; cdr3_aa: CASSYGGAGREQYF
j_call: TRBJ1-4; d_call: -; v_call: TRBV28; clone_size: once; cdr3_nt: TGTGCCAGCAGTTTATGGGGAGAGGATCGCGAAAAACTGTTTTTT; cdr3_aa: CASSLWGEDREKLFF
j_call: TRBJ2-1; d_call: TRBD1; v_call: TRBV5-4; clone_size: -; cdr3_nt: TGTGCCAGCAGCTTGGGGACAGGGGACTACAATGAGCAGTTCTTC; cdr3_aa: CASSLGTGDYNEQFF
j_call: TRBJ2-5; d_call: TRBD1; v_call: TRBV19; clone_size: -; cdr3_nt: TGTGCCAGTAGTGTACAGGGGGACCAAGAGACCCAGTACTTC; cdr3_aa: CASSVQGDQETQYF
j_call: TRBJ2-1; d_call: -; v_call: TRBV7-9; clone_size: -; cdr3_nt: TGTGCCAGCACGGCAACAGGAGACTCCTACAATGAGCAGTTCTTC; cdr3_aa: CASTATGDSYNEQFF
j_call: TRBJ1-1; d_call: -; v_call: TRBV5-4; clone_size: once; cdr3_nt: TGTGCCAGCAGCTTGGTTCCACGGGGAGGAACTTTCTTT; cdr3_aa: CASSLVPRGGTFF
j_call: TRBJ2-4; d_call: -; v_call: TRBV6-5; clone_size: few; cdr3_nt: TGTGCCAGCGGTATGGGGGCGGGCAAAAACATTCAGTACTTC; cdr3_aa: CASGMGAGKNIQYF
j_call: TRBJ1-2; d_call: -; v_call: TRBV5-1; clone_size: -; cdr3_nt: TGCGCCAGCAGCTTGGACGAGGATGGCTACACCTTC; cdr3_aa: CASSLDEDGYTF
j_call: TRBJ1-2; d_call: -; v_call: TRBV15; clone_size: once; cdr3_nt: TGTGCCACCAGCAGAGCGGCTGACGGGTCCGGCTACACCTTC; cdr3_aa: CATSRAADGSGYTF
j_call: TRBJ2-7; d_call: -; v_call: TRBV4-1; clone_size: -; cdr3_nt: TGCGCCAGCAGCCAAGGAGGAGCAGAGCCCGAGCAGTACTTC; cdr3_aa: CASSQGGAEPEQYF
j_call: TRBJ2-3; d_call: -; v_call: TRBV7-8; clone_size: -; cdr3_nt: TGTGCCAGCAGCTTAGGAGGGGATGGAGATACGCAGTATTTT; cdr3_aa: CASSLGGDGDTQYF
j_call: TRBJ1-5; d_call: TRBD1; v_call: TRBV19; clone_size: -; cdr3_nt: TGTGCCACTGCACAGGGGGCGAGCAATCAGCCCCAGCATTTT; cdr3_aa: CATAQGASNQPQHF
j_call: TRBJ1-2; d_call: -; v_call: TRBV10-2; clone_size: -; cdr3_nt: TGCGCCAGCCAACAGGACGGACCGTCGGGTGGCTACACCTTC; cdr3_aa: CASQQDGPSGGYTF
j_call: TRBJ2-3; d_call: -; v_call: TRBV20-1; clone_size: -; cdr3_nt: TGCAGTGCGGGGCCATTATATACGCAGTATTTT; cdr3_aa: CSAGPLYTQYF
j_call: TRBJ2-7; d_call: -; v_call: TRBV27; clone_size: few; cdr3_nt: TGTGCCAGCAGTGCGGGCTACGAGCAGTACTTC; cdr3_aa: CASSAGYEQYF
j_call: TRBJ1-1; d_call: -; v_call: TRBV2; clone_size: -; cdr3_nt: TGTGCCAGCAGGTGGACTGACGAAGCTTTCTTT; cdr3_aa: CASRWTDEAFF
j_call: TRBJ2-7; d_call: TRBD1; v_call: TRBV29-1; clone_size: -; cdr3_nt: TGCAGCGTCGTGACAGGGGAGGACTACGAGCAGTACTTC; cdr3_aa: CSVVTGEDYEQYF
j_call: TRBJ1-2; d_call: TRBD1; v_call: TRBV6-6; clone_size: -; cdr3_nt: TGTGCCAGCAGGCCCGGGACAGGGGATAACTATGGCTACACCTTC; cdr3_aa: CASRPGTGDNYGYTF
j_call: TRBJ1-2; d_call: -; v_call: TRBV6-5; clone_size: -; cdr3_nt: TGTGCCAGCAGTTACGTTAGCGGGGTCGAGGGCTACACCTTC; cdr3_aa: CASSYVSGVEGYTF
j_call: TRBJ2-1; d_call: TRBD2; v_call: TRBV7-2; clone_size: -; cdr3_nt: TGTGCCAGCAGCCCCCGGGGGGGTAGCTCCTACAATGAGCAGTTCTTC; cdr3_aa: CASSPRGGSSYNEQFF
j_call: TRBJ1-1; d_call: -; v_call: TRBV6-5; clone_size: few; cdr3_nt: TGTGCCAGCAGTTTTGGTGGGAACACTGAAGCTTTCTTT; cdr3_aa: CASSFGGNTEAFF
j_call: TRBJ1-4; d_call: TRBD1; v_call: TRBV6-6; clone_size: -; cdr3_nt: TGTGCCAGCAGCCGGGGACAGTCTAATGAAAAACTGTTTTTT; cdr3_aa: CASSRGQSNEKLFF
j_call: TRBJ2-1; d_call: TRBD1; v_call: TRBV7-8; clone_size: few; cdr3_nt: TGTGCCAGCATCCTGGGACAGGGCCTTACAATTACGGAGCAGTTCTTC; cdr3_aa: CASILGQGLTITEQFF
j_call: TRBJ2-7; d_call: -; v_call: TRBV7-2; clone_size: -; cdr3_nt: TGTGCCAGCAGCTTAGCCAGCTCCTACGAGCAGTACTTC; cdr3_aa: CASSLASSYEQYF
j_call: TRBJ1-5; d_call: TRBD1; v_call: TRBV2; clone_size: -; cdr3_nt: TGTGCCAGCAGCGGACAGGGCGGTCAGCCCCAGCATTTT; cdr3_aa: CASSGQGGQPQHF
j_call: TRBJ2-1; d_call: -; v_call: TRBV9; clone_size: -; cdr3_nt: TGTGCCAGCAGCCCCCGAGGAAGGGGGGGTTACAATGAGCAGTTCTTC; cdr3_aa: CASSPRGRGGYNEQFF
j_call: TRBJ1-1; d_call: -; v_call: TRBV4-2; clone_size: -; cdr3_nt: TGTGCCAGCAGCCAAAGAGATTCGAACACTGAAGCTTTCTTT; cdr3_aa: CASSQRDSNTEAFF
j_call: TRBJ1-3; d_call: -; v_call: TRBV19; clone_size: -; cdr3_nt: TGTGCCAGTAGTATAGAAGAGGCGGGAAACACCATATATTTT; cdr3_aa: CASSIEEAGNTIYF
j_call: TRBJ1-5; d_call: -; v_call: TRBV7-8; clone_size: once; cdr3_nt: TGTGCCAGCAGCAAAGACCTCGATAGCAATCAGCCCCAGCATTTT; cdr3_aa: CASSKDLDSNQPQHF
j_call: TRBJ2-3; d_call: TRBD1; v_call: TRBV30; clone_size: -; cdr3_nt: TGTGCCTGGAGTTGGGGACAGGGAACAGATACGCAGTATTTT; cdr3_aa: CAWSWGQGTDTQYF
j_call: TRBJ1-2; d_call: -; v_call: TRBV6-5; clone_size: -; cdr3_nt: TGTGCCAGCACCACCCGACAGTCGAATGGCTACACCTTC; cdr3_aa: CASTTRQSNGYTF